The 27 T cell receptor beta chains in this list originate from one sample, sequenced in a study of blood T cell repertoires in COVID-19. Generated by immunoSEQ multiplex PCR, the TCRdb table keeps only in-frame clones and is missing some. This sample has 400,000 to 500,000 clones; about 88% occur once, and the top ten carry approximately 1.5%. Sequencing input: PBMCs or T cells enriched from blood (not recorded which). The receptor source for this set is a woman between 18 and 30 years old who had been exposed to COVID-19.

This clone was seen a handful of times. This sequence joins TRBV15 and TRBJ1-5; no definite D call. The CDR3 spans 15 residues. CDR1 is LNHNV and CDR2 is YYDKDF in the germline V gene (reference sequence). Deletions cut 1 base from V and 0 bases from J, with 7 bases between. The CDR3 loop reads CATSRAGYSNQPQHF. CDR3 coding DNA: TGTGCCACCAGCAGAGCAGGTTATAGCAATCAGCCCCAGCATTTT.

V usage is TRBV7-9 and J usage is TRBJ1-1; possible D gene TRBD1, 6 bases. The CDR3 runs to 14 residues. Trimming pared 6 bases from V and 1 base from J, leaving 12 bases between. The V gene's germline CDR1 is SEHNR and CDR2 FQNEAQ (reference sequence). The CDR3 spells CASSQPTGNTEAFF. For the CDR3, the DNA is TGTGCCAGCAGTCAACCGACAGGGAACACTGAAGCTTTCTTT.

The chain carries TRBV27 and TRBJ2-3, with 9 bases matching TRBD2. V shed 4 bases, J shed 2 bases, and the junction held 7 bases outside the gene matches. Germline loops: CDR1 MNHEY, CDR2 SMNVEV (reference sequence). CDR3 length: 16 residues. CDR3 bases: TGTGCCAGCAGTTCCGGGACTAGCCTTTACACAGATACGCAGTATTTT. This gives the protein CASSSGTSLYTDTQYF.

The CDR3 DNA reads as TGCGCCAGCAGCCAAGCCGGCGGGGACACAGATACGCAGTATTTT. This encodes CASSQAGGDTDTQYF. J is TRBJ2-3 and V is TRBV4-3, with D possibly matching TRBD2 (6 bases). The germline gives CDR1 LGHNA, CDR2 YSLEER. Between the trimmed V and J ends, which lost 1 base and 2 bases, there was a span of 10 bases. CDR3 length equals 15 residues.

In this sample, this clone turned up many times. This chain links TRBV5-6 with TRBJ2-7, with a possible D match to TRBD1 (6 bases). V gave up 2 bases and J gave up 0 bases, with 9 bases separating them. The V gene's germline CDR1 is SGHDT and CDR2 YYEEEE. The CDR3 covers 14 residues. Written as DNA, the CDR3 is TGTGCCAGCAGCTTTGGGGGACACTCCTACGAGCAGTACTTC. Encoded protein: CASSFGGHSYEQYF.

Written as DNA, the CDR3 is TGTGCCAGCAGCGCCAATGACGGAGCTAACTATGGCTACACCTTC. This codes for CASSANDGANYGYTF. The genes are TRBV11-2 and TRBJ1-2; D is uncertain. CDR3 length equals 15 residues. Trimming cost V 5 bases and J 0 bases, with 13 bases left between them. CDR1 SGHAT and CDR2 FQNNGV come from the germline V gene.

The chain combines TRBV6-6 with TRBJ1-4; D is ambiguous. The germline V and J ends were trimmed by 6 bases and 0 bases, with 8 bases remaining between them. The CDR3 is made up of 14 amino acids. Germline V CDR1 and CDR2: MNHNY, SVGAGI (reference sequence). The CDR3 DNA is TGTGCCAGCAGGACGGGTGCAACTAATGAAAAACTGTTTTTT. It yields the protein CASRTGATNEKLFF.

This clone has just one count. The genes are TRBV3-1 (or the pseudogene TRBV3-2) and TRBJ2-7, with 10 bases that match TRBD1. The J segment lost 6 bases and the V segment lost 4 bases, leaving 9 bases of the junction unmatched. From germline, CDR1 is LGHDT and CDR2 YNNKEL (reference sequence). The CDR3 is 15 amino acids. CDR3 loop: CASSRGGTGVSEQYF. In DNA, the CDR3 is TGTGCCAGCAGCCGCGGGGGGACAGGGGTAAGCGAGCAGTACTTC.

A single count supports this clone. The V call is TRBV15, the J call TRBJ1-2; D remains ambiguous. V was shortened by 0 bases and J by 1 base, with 9 bases between the two germline ends. Germline loops: CDR1 LNHNV, CDR2 YYDKDF (reference sequence). The CDR3 has 15 residues. As DNA, the CDR3 is TGTGCCACCAGCAGAGATGTGGTCAGTAACTATGGCTACACCTTC. Its translation is CATSRDVVSNYGYTF. Full variable domain (remainder filled in from reference TRBV15 and TRBJ1-2): DAMVIQNPRYQVTQFGKPVTLSCSQTLNHNVMYWYQQKSSQAPKLLFHYYDKDFNNEADTPDNFQSRRPNTSFCFLDIRSPGLGDTAMYLCATSRDVVSNYGYTFGSGTRLTVV.

This clone was recorded a few times. The rearrangement links TRBV12-3 or TRBV12-4 to TRBJ1-2; D may be TRBD1 (5 bases). There are 13 residues in the CDR3. Trimming removed 6 bases at V and 4 bases at J, with 12 bases between. In DNA, the CDR3 is TGTGCCAGCAGGGCAGGGATCAGCTATGGCTACACCTTC. Its translation: CASRAGISYGYTF.

The chain uses TRBV5-8 and TRBJ1-1; a weak D match, TRBD1 (5 bases). Germline lookup yields CDR1 SGHTS and CDR2 YDEGEE. V gave up 6 bases and J gave up 1 base, with 19 bases separating them. The CDR3 runs 16 residues. The CDR3 reads CASILSDWTPNTEAFF. CDR3 nucleotide sequence: TGTGCCAGCATCCTATCGGATTGGACACCGAACACTGAAGCTTTCTTT.

The rearrangement links TRBV12-3 or TRBV12-4 to TRBJ2-3; D call uncertain. There are 13 residues in the CDR3. V was cut by 2 bases and J by 6 bases, with 9 bases left in between. DNA for the CDR3: TGTGCCAGCAGTTTACGTTCTCCTGATACGCAGTATTTT. Its protein product is CASSLRSPDTQYF.

V is TRBV7-2 and J is TRBJ2-7, with 11 positions matching TRBD2. The CDR3 has 14 amino acids. The germline gives CDR1 SGHTA, CDR2 FQGNSA. V lost 6 bases and J lost 3; bases outside the gene matches: 4. CDR3 protein: CASSSSGGIYEQYF. The DNA of the CDR3 is TGTGCCAGCAGTTCTAGCGGGGGGATCTACGAGCAGTACTTC. The full variable domain, rest sourced from reference TRBV7-2 and TRBJ2-7, is GAGVSQSPSNKVTEKGKDVELRCDPISGHTALYWYRQSLGQGLEFLIYFQGNSAPDKSGLPSDRFSAERTGGSVSTLTIQRTQQEDSAVYLCASSSSGGIYEQYFGPGTRLTVT.

Comment on this clone: At one end the junction does not follow the germline gene, possibly because of a read error. This sample includes further DNA sequences coding for the same CDR3. V usage is TRBV5-4 and J usage is TRBJ1-2; D is possibly TRBD1 (6 bases). Looked up from germline, CDR1 is SGHNT and CDR2 is YYREEE (reference sequence). CDR3 length equals 13 residues. The CDR3 loop is CASSLDSNYGYTF. The CDR3 nucleotides are TGTGCCAGCAGTTTGGACAGTAACTATGGCTACACCTTC.

The chain recombines TRBV3-1 (or the pseudogene TRBV3-2) with TRBJ2-3; D is undetermined. Germline loops: CDR1 LGHDT, CDR2 YNNKEL (reference sequence). Between the trimmed V and J ends, which lost 2 bases and 4 bases, there was a span of 4 bases. The CDR3 length is 12 residues. The CDR3 reads CASSQIADTQYF. CDR3 bases: TGTGCCAGCAGCCAAATCGCAGATACGCAGTATTTT.

The chain joins TRBV24-1 to TRBJ2-2, with 8 bases that match TRBD2. The CDR3 loop spans 15 amino acids. Germline V lookup: CDR1 KGHDR, CDR2 SFDVKD. V was clipped by 4 bases and J by 4 bases; unmatched bases: 4. CDR3 nucleotides: TGTGCCACCAGTGACGGGGGGGCCTTCACCGGGGAGCTGTTTTTT. This codes for CATSDGGAFTGELFF.

This clone appeared a single time. CDR3 amino acids: CASSTLGTAYSNQPQHF. In DNA, the CDR3 is TGTGCCAGTAGTACTCTAGGGACTGCCTATAGCAATCAGCCCCAGCATTTT. V gene TRBV19 combines with J gene TRBJ1-5, with D tentatively TRBD1 (5 bases). Germline V gene data show CDR1 as LNHDA and CDR2 as SQIVND (reference sequence). The CDR3 has 17 amino acids. Trimming removed 4 bases from V and 0 bases from J, with 16 bases in between.

This clone was counted a single time. The chain links TRBV4-3 to TRBJ1-3; unclear D gene. Trimming removed 1 base from V and 2 bases from J, with 9 bases in between. Germline CDR1 reads LGHNA; CDR2 reads YSLEER. The CDR3 length is 15 residues. The DNA for the CDR3 is TGCGCCAGCAGCCAAGGATCCGGGGCTGGAAACACCATATATTTT. Protein: CASSQGSGAGNTIYF.

V gene TRBV7-2 combines with J gene TRBJ2-2; a possible D gene is TRBD1 (6 bases). Germline CDR1 and CDR2: SGHTA and FQGNSA. The germline V and J ends were trimmed by 1 base and 4 bases, with 10 bases remaining between them. CDR3 length equals 15 residues. In DNA form, the CDR3 reads TGTGCCAGCAGCTTAGGTTGGACAGTCACCGGGGAGCTGTTTTTT. It codes for CASSLGWTVTGELFF. The full variable domain, rest sourced from reference TRBV7-2 and TRBJ2-2, is GAGVSQSPSNKVTEKGKDVELRCDPISGHTALYWYRQSLGQGLEFLIYFQGNSAPDKSGLPSDRFSAERTGGSVSTLTIQRTQQEDSAVYLCASSLGWTVTGELFFGEGSRLTVL.

The chain carries TRBV28 and TRBJ1-6; D ambiguous. Trimming removed 6 bases at V and 0 bases at J, with 9 bases between. This CDR3 spans 15 amino acids. Per germline, CDR1 MDHEN and CDR2 SYDVKM. In DNA, the CDR3 is TGTGCCAGCAGGGTGCGTGGCTCCTATAATTCACCCCTCCACTTT. Residues: CASRVRGSYNSPLHF.

The chain has TRBV28 and TRBJ2-1, with D possibly matching TRBD2 (7 bases). V lost 7 bases and J lost 4, with 14 bases in between. Per the germline V gene, CDR1 is MDHEN and CDR2 is SYDVKM. The CDR3 runs 14 residues. CDR3 sequence (DNA): TGTGCCAGCACCGAGAGGGGGGGATACAATGAGCAGTTCTTC. It is translated as CASTERGGYNEQFF.

The V call is TRBV4-2, the J call TRBJ2-1; TRBD2 agrees at 8 bases. The germline V gene has CDR1 LGHNA and CDR2 YNFKEQ. The CDR3 has 17 residues. The J segment lost 7 bases and the V segment lost 0 bases, leaving 11 bases of the junction unmatched. CDR3 protein: CASSQDWGAGGRNEQFF. The CDR3 DNA reads TGTGCCAGCAGCCAAGATTGGGGCGCGGGAGGACGGAATGAGCAGTTCTTC.

The rearrangement links TRBV6-2 or TRBV6-3 to TRBJ1-6; the D is unclear. This CDR3 contains 16 residues. Trimming removed 0 bases at V and 5 bases at J, with 11 bases between. Germline lookup yields CDR1 MNHEY and CDR2 SVGEGT. CDR3 in DNA: TGTGCCAGCAGTTACTCGAGGCGGCGCGATAATTCACCCCTCCACTTT. Its translation: CASSYSRRRDNSPLHF.

V is TRBV7-8 and J is TRBJ2-7; maybe TRBD1 (5 bases). The CDR3 totals 12 residues. The V and J ends lost 0 bases and 6 bases respectively, with 6 bases between them. CDR1 SGHVS and CDR2 FQNEAQ come from the germline V gene. CDR3 bases: TGTGCCAGCAGCTTAGCGCAGGGCGAGCAGTACTTC. This encodes CASSLAQGEQYF.

This CDR3 reads CASSLVGGGSYEQYF. The CDR3 coding sequence is TGTGCCAGCAGCTTAGTAGGCGGCGGGAGCTACGAGCAGTACTTC. The gene calls are TRBV7-2 and TRBJ2-7; 7 bases align to TRBD2. CDR1 and CDR2 (germline): SGHTA, FQGNSA. Germline trimming cut 1 base from V and 3 bases from J; bases unmatched to any gene: 6. The CDR3 extends over 15 amino acids.

The CDR3 DNA sequence: TGTGCCAGCAGCTTAAAGGCGGGGAGGGATGGGGATAGCAATCAGCCCCAGCATTTT. This codes for CASSLKAGRDGDSNQPQHF. This chain joins TRBV7-4 and TRBJ1-5; the D is unclear. Germline V gene data show CDR1 as SGHVT and CDR2 as SQSDAQ. The V end lost 2 bases, the J end lost 0 bases, and 20 bases lay between the germline ends. The length of the CDR3 is 19 residues.

The chain joins TRBV28 to TRBJ1-6, with TRBD1 as a possible D gene (6 bases). CDR1 and CDR2 from the germline V gene are MDHEN and SYDVKM. There are 17 residues in the CDR3. V lost 3 bases, J lost 0 bases, and 12 bases lay in between. CDR3 protein: CASSLGGAISYNSPLHF. CDR3 coding DNA: TGTGCCAGCAGTTTGGGGGGGGCAATCTCCTATAATTCACCCCTCCACTTT.